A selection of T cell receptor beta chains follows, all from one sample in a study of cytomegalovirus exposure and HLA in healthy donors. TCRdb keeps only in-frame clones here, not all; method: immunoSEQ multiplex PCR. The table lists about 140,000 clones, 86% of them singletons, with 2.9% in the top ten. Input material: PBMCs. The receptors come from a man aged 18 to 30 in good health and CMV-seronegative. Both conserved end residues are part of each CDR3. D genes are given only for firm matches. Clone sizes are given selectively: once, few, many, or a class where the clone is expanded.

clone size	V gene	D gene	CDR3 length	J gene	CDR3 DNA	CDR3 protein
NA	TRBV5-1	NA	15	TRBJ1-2	TGCGCCAGCAGTTTTACCTCAGGGAAAGGAGATGGCTACACCTTC	CASSFTSGKGDGYTF
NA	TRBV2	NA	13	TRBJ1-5	TGTGCCAGCAGTGGGGAGAAGGGACAGCCCCAGCATTTT	CASSGEKGQPQHF
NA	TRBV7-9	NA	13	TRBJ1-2	TGTGCCAGCAGCATCGGAGGCCTTGCTGGCTACACCTTC	CASSIGGLAGYTF
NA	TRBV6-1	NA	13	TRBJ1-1	TGTGCCAGCAGCGAAAATTATCGCACTGAAGCTTTCTTT	CASSENYRTEAFF
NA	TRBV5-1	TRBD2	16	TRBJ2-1	TGCGCCAGCAGCCCCCCGGGACTAGCGGGGGTAAATGAGCAGTTCTTC	CASSPPGLAGVNEQFF
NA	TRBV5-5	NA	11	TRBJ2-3	TGTGCCAGCAGCATCTTAGATACGCAGTATTTT	CASSILDTQYF
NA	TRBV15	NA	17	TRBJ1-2	TGTGCCACCAGCAGAGAGGCACAGACAGCAACTAACTATGGCTACACCTTC	CATSREAQTATNYGYTF
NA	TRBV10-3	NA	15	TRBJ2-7	TGTGCCATCAGGTCCGGGGACATGATGGTCCACGAGCAGTACTTC	CAIRSGDMMVHEQYF
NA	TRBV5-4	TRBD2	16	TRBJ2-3	TGTGCCAGCAGCTTGAACCATCCGGGACTAGGAGATACGCAGTATTTT	CASSLNHPGLGDTQYF
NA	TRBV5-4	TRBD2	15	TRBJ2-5	TGTGCCAGCAGCCGGACTAGCGGTGGGGGGGAGACCCAGTACTTC	CASSRTSGGGETQYF
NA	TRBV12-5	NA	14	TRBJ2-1	TGTGCTAGTGGTTTGTTCTTCAGGGAGGGGGGGCAGTTCTTC	CASGLFFREGGQFF
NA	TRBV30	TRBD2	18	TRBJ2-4	TGTGCCTGGAGCGGAGGACTAGCGGGAGGCCGAGCCAAAAACATTCAGTACTTC	CAWSGGLAGGRAKNIQYF
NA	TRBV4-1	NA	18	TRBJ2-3	TGCGCCAGCAGCCAAGATGGAGGGTTTTCCTCTAGCACAGATACGCAGTATTTT	CASSQDGGFSSSTDTQYF
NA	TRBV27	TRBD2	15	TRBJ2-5	TGTGCCAGCAGCCTTGCGGGACTAGAGGTAGAGACCCAGTACTTC	CASSLAGLEVETQYF
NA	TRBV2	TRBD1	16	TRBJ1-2	TGTGCCAGCAGTTCCCGGACAGGGCGGGCGAACTATGGCTACACCTTC	CASSSRTGRANYGYTF
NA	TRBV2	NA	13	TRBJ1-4	TGTGCCAGCAGCGTCGGGGTATATGAAAAACTGTTTTTT	CASSVGVYEKLFF
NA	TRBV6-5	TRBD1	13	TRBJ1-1	TGTGCCAGCAGCCCTAACAGGGGCACTGAAGCTTTCTTT	CASSPNRGTEAFF
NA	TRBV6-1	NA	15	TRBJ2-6	TGTGCCAGCAGTGAGAACAGGGCTGGGGCCAACGTCCTGACTTTC	CASSENRAGANVLTF
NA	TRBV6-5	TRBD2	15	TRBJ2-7	TGTGCCAGCAGCCGAAGGGTTAGCGGGTTCTACGAGCAGTACTTC	CASSRRVSGFYEQYF
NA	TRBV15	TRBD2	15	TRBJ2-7	TGTGCCACCAGCAGAGGTCTTAGTAGCGGGTACGAGCAGTACTTC	CATSRGLSSGYEQYF
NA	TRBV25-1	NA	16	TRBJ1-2	TGTGCCAGCAGTGATCCCAATCCCGGGACACGAGGAGGCTACACCTTC	CASSDPNPGTRGGYTF
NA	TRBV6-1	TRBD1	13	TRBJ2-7	TGTGCCAGCAGAGTAGACAGGGGCTACGAGCAGTACTTC	CASRVDRGYEQYF
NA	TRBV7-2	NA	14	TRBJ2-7	TGTGCCAGCAGCTTATCGTCTGGCCCCTACGAGCAGTACTTC	CASSLSSGPYEQYF
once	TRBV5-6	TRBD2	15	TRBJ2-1	TGTGCCAGCAGCCCCCGCTGGCTAGCGGACAATGAGCAGTTCTTC	CASSPRWLADNEQFF
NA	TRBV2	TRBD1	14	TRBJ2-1	TGTGCCAGCAGACGACAGGGGTCGAGGCCCGAGCAGTTCTTC	CASRRQGSRPEQFF
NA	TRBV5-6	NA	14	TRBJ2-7	TGTGCCAGCAGCCCAGCGGGCCCGACCCCCGAGCAGTACTTC	CASSPAGPTPEQYF
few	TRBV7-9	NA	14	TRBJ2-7	TGTGCCAGCAGCTCCAGGTCGGCCCCGTACGAGCAGTACTTC	CASSSRSAPYEQYF
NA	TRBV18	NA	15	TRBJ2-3	TGTGCCAGCTCACCACCGGGACTCGGGGGAGATACGCAGTATTTT	CASSPPGLGGDTQYF
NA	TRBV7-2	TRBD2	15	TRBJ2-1	TGTGCCAGCAGCATATCTAGCGGGAGGGGACATGAGCAGTTCTTC	CASSISSGRGHEQFF
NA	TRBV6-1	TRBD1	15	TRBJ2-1	TGTGCCAGCAGCGTGGACAGGGGAAAAGTCAATGAGCAGTTCTTC	CASSVDRGKVNEQFF
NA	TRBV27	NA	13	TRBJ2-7	TGTGCCAGCAGTTTTGTCAGCTCCTACGAGCAGTACTTC	CASSFVSSYEQYF
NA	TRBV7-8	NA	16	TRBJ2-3	TGTGCCAGCAGCCCGTCGCCGGGTCTAATCACAGATACGCAGTATTTT	CASSPSPGLITDTQYF
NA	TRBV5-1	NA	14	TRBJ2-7	TGCGCCAGCAGCGGTTCTACAGTTACCTACGAGCAGTACTTC	CASSGSTVTYEQYF
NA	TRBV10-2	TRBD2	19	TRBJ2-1	TGCGCCAGCCATGGCTCAGGGACTAGCGGGAGAGCGTCCTACAATGAGCAGTTCTTC	CASHGSGTSGRASYNEQFF
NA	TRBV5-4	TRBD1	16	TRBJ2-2	TGTGCCAGCAGCTCGTCCGGGACAGGGGGAACCGGGGAGCTGTTTTTT	CASSSSGTGGTGELFF
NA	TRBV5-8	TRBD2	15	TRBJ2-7	TGTGCCAGCGACCTGGGACTAGCGGGGGCCTACGAGCAGTACTTC	CASDLGLAGAYEQYF
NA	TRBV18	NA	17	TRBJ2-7	TGTGCCAGCTCACCAGCGGCAGGGCCCTACTCTGGAAGTGAGCAGTACTTC	CASSPAAGPYSGSEQYF
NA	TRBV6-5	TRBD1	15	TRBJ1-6	TGTGCCAGCAGTTACAAGGACAGGGCCCTTTCACCCCTCCACTTT	CASSYKDRALSPLHF
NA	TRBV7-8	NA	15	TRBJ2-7	TGTGCCAGCAGCCAACTCGAGAGAGGTGGATACGAGCAGTACTTC	CASSQLERGGYEQYF
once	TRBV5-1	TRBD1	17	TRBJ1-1	TGCGCCAGCAGCTCCGGAGGACAGGGGGCCGGGAACACTGAAGCTTTCTTT	CASSSGGQGAGNTEAFF
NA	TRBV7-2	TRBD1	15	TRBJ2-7	TGTGCCAGCAGCTTACCCGGGACAGGGGGCCACGAGCAGTACTTC	CASSLPGTGGHEQYF